The source of this T cell receptor beta chain is a study of blood T cell repertoires in COVID-19. Recruitment covered about 26 US areas and drew participants whose ages spanned about 18 to 95 years. In Cohort 3, a recovered donor had either two negative PCRs, clearance, or symptom resolution. Original processing methods: Amplified reference gene primers provided the basis for estimating nucleated cell counts. The data were produced by immunoSEQ multiplex PCR, yet TCRdb's version contains in-frame clones alone and is incomplete. The V and J calls and the clone size are those of that table, but D and trimming were determined from the DNA. The sample records 150,000 to 200,000 clones, more than 75% being singletons. The V end lost 2 bases, the J end lost 0 bases, and 12 bases lay between the germline ends. There are 16 residues in the CDR3. CDR1 and CDR2 (germline): LNHDA, SQIVND (reference sequence).

The rearrangement joins TRBV19 to TRBJ2-3, with D perhaps matching TRBD2 (6 bases). Sequencing was carried out using PBMCs or T cells enriched from blood (not recorded which). This sequence originates from a woman aged 45 to 65 who had recovered from COVID-19. The DNA for the CDR3 is TGTGCCAGTAGTATATGGAGCGGGTTAAGCACAGATACGCAGTATTTT. Translation gives CASSIWSGLSTDTQYF.